The 12 T cell receptor beta chains given below trace back to one sample, sequenced in a study of technical replicates of blood from a handful of donors. Libraries were prepared by immunoSEQ multiplex PCR; TCRdb keeps only in-frame clonotypes and omits some of them. Of approximately 41,000 clones listed, about 96% are singletons. Material: T cells isolated from PBMCs. The receptors were sampled from a human donor in good health.

CDR3 region: CASKASGIETQYF. CDR3 coding DNA: TGTGCCAGCAAGGCTAGCGGGATAGAGACCCAGTACTTC. This chain links TRBV6-1 with TRBJ2-5, with TRBD2 matching over 9 bases. The CDR3 spans 13 residues. Germline CDR1 is MNHNS and CDR2 is SASEGT. The junction had 4 bases not matched to a gene; V was cut back by 7 bases and J by 4 bases.

This chain links TRBV4-1 with TRBJ1-2; tentative D call: TRBD1 (6 bases). Germline V CDR1 and CDR2: MGHRA, YSYEKL. Trimming pared 2 bases from V and 5 bases from J, leaving 24 bases between. This CDR3 has 18 residues. Here the CDR3 reads CASSQSPWAFRDNYGYTF. Here the CDR3 DNA reads TGCGCCAGCAGCCAAAGCCCCTGGGCCTTCCGGGACAATTATGGCTACACCTTC.

This chain uses TRBV9 with TRBJ2-2; 7 bases fit TRBD2. There are 18 residues in the CDR3. Germline V lookup: CDR1 SGDLS, CDR2 YYNGEE. Trimming at V came to 2 bases and at J to 7 bases, leaving 17 bases not matched to a gene. The CDR3 DNA sequence: TGTGCCAGCAGCGTTAAAATAACTAGCGACGACATGAGCGGGGAGCTGTTTTTT. Translating gives CASSVKITSDDMSGELFF.

The chain employs TRBV9 and TRBJ1-3; D unresolved. The CDR3 consists of 12 residues. V was trimmed by 3 bases and J by 9 bases, leaving 10 bases between them. Germline V CDR1 and CDR2: SGDLS, YYNGEE. This chain's CDR3 is CASSAEFGTIYF. Written as DNA, the CDR3 is TGTGCCAGCAGCGCCGAGTTCGGCACCATATATTTT. The whole variable domain, filled in from reference TRBV9 and TRBJ1-3, reads DSGVTQTPKHLITATGQRVTLRCSPRSGDLSVYWYQQSLDQGLQFLIQYYNGEERAKGNILERFSAQQFPDLHSELNLSSLELGDSALYFCASSAEFGTIYFGEGSWLTVV.

The J gene is TRBJ2-2, the V gene TRBV9; D gene uncertain. Trimming took 0 bases from V and 9 from J, leaving 6 bases between them. The CDR3 is 12 residues long. The germline CDR1 and CDR2 sequences are SGDLS and YYNGEE. CDR3 in amino acids: CASSVGGWELFF. The CDR3 bases are TGTGCCAGCAGCGTAGGAGGATGGGAGCTGTTTTTT. Filled out from reference TRBV9 and TRBJ2-2, the complete variable domain reads DSGVTQTPKHLITATGQRVTLRCSPRSGDLSVYWYQQSLDQGLQFLIQYYNGEERAKGNILERFSAQQFPDLHSELNLSSLELGDSALYFCASSVGGWELFFGEGSRLTVL.

The J gene is TRBJ2-3, the V gene TRBV5-1, with D uncertain. The CDR3 totals 15 residues. V was trimmed by 3 bases and J by 3 bases, leaving 14 bases between them. CDR1 and CDR2 from the germline V gene are SGHRS and YFSETQ. DNA for the CDR3: TGCGCCAGCAGCTCAGGAAGAGTGTTGACAGATACGCAGTATTTT. Translated, it gives CASSSGRVLTDTQYF.

The V call is TRBV11-3, the J call TRBJ2-3; D possibly corresponds to TRBD1 (6 bases). Trimming shortened V by 10 bases and J by 4 bases, and 18 bases separated the two germline ends. This CDR3 spans 14 amino acids. Germline loops: CDR1 SGHNT, CDR2 YENEEA. CDR3 coding DNA: TGTGCCAACCCCAGCAGGGGCAGCTCAGATACGCAGTATTTT. It is translated as CANPSRGSSDTQYF. Looking up the rest from reference TRBV11-3 and TRBJ2-3 gives the full variable domain: EAGVVQSPRYKIIEKKQPVAFWCNPISGHNTLYWYLQNLGQGPELLIRYENEEAVDDSQLPKDRFSAERLKGVDSTLKIQPAELGDSAVYLCANPSRGSSDTQYFGPGTRLTVL.

This chain uses TRBV11-2 with TRBJ2-7; TRBD2 aligns across 7 bases. This CDR3 is built from 16 residues. Germline V gene sequence: CDR1 SGHAT, CDR2 FQNNGV. V shed 3 bases, J shed 2 bases, and the junction held 10 bases outside the gene matches. The CDR3 DNA is TGTGCCAGCAGCTTGACCTATGGCGGGAGTACCTACGAGCAGTACTTC. It yields the protein CASSLTYGGSTYEQYF.

The chain has TRBV29-1 and TRBJ1-1, with 8 positions matching TRBD1. V trimming: 2 bases; J trimming: 3 bases; junction bases outside the gene matches: 2. The V gene's germline CDR1 is SQVTM and CDR2 ANQGSEA. The CDR3 length is 13 residues. The CDR3 spells CSVEPGGYTEAFF. CDR3 bases: TGCAGCGTTGAACCAGGGGGCTACACTGAAGCTTTCTTT.

This chain joins TRBV6-5 and TRBJ1-2, with D maybe TRBD1 (6 bases). This CDR3 has 15 residues. Germline values: CDR1 MNHEY, CDR2 SVGAGI. Trimming took off 6 bases at V and 0 bases at J, with 14 bases between the two ends. DNA for the CDR3: TGTGCCAGCAGCTATAACAGGGCTTCTAACTATGGCTACACCTTC. Protein product: CASSYNRASNYGYTF.

V usage is TRBV29-1 and J usage is TRBJ2-2; possible D gene TRBD2, 5 bases. Germline V gene lookup returns CDR1 SQVTM and CDR2 ANQGSEA. The CDR3 spans 14 residues. The V and J ends lost 6 bases and 2 bases respectively, with 13 bases between them. The CDR3 DNA reads TGCAGCGTCCCGGACTGGCTAAACACCGGGGAGCTGTTTTTT. Translating gives CSVPDWLNTGELFF.

The rearrangement joins TRBV5-6 to TRBJ2-1, with 8 bases aligning to TRBD1. V was pared by 1 base and J by 5 bases, with 14 bases of the junction left unmatched. The CDR3 sequence is 18 residues long. Germline loops: CDR1 SGHDT, CDR2 YYEEEE. As DNA, the CDR3 is TGTGCCAGCAGCTTGAAGCAGGGGGCACGGGAGCTGGACAATGAGCAGTTCTTC. Residues: CASSLKQGARELDNEQFF.